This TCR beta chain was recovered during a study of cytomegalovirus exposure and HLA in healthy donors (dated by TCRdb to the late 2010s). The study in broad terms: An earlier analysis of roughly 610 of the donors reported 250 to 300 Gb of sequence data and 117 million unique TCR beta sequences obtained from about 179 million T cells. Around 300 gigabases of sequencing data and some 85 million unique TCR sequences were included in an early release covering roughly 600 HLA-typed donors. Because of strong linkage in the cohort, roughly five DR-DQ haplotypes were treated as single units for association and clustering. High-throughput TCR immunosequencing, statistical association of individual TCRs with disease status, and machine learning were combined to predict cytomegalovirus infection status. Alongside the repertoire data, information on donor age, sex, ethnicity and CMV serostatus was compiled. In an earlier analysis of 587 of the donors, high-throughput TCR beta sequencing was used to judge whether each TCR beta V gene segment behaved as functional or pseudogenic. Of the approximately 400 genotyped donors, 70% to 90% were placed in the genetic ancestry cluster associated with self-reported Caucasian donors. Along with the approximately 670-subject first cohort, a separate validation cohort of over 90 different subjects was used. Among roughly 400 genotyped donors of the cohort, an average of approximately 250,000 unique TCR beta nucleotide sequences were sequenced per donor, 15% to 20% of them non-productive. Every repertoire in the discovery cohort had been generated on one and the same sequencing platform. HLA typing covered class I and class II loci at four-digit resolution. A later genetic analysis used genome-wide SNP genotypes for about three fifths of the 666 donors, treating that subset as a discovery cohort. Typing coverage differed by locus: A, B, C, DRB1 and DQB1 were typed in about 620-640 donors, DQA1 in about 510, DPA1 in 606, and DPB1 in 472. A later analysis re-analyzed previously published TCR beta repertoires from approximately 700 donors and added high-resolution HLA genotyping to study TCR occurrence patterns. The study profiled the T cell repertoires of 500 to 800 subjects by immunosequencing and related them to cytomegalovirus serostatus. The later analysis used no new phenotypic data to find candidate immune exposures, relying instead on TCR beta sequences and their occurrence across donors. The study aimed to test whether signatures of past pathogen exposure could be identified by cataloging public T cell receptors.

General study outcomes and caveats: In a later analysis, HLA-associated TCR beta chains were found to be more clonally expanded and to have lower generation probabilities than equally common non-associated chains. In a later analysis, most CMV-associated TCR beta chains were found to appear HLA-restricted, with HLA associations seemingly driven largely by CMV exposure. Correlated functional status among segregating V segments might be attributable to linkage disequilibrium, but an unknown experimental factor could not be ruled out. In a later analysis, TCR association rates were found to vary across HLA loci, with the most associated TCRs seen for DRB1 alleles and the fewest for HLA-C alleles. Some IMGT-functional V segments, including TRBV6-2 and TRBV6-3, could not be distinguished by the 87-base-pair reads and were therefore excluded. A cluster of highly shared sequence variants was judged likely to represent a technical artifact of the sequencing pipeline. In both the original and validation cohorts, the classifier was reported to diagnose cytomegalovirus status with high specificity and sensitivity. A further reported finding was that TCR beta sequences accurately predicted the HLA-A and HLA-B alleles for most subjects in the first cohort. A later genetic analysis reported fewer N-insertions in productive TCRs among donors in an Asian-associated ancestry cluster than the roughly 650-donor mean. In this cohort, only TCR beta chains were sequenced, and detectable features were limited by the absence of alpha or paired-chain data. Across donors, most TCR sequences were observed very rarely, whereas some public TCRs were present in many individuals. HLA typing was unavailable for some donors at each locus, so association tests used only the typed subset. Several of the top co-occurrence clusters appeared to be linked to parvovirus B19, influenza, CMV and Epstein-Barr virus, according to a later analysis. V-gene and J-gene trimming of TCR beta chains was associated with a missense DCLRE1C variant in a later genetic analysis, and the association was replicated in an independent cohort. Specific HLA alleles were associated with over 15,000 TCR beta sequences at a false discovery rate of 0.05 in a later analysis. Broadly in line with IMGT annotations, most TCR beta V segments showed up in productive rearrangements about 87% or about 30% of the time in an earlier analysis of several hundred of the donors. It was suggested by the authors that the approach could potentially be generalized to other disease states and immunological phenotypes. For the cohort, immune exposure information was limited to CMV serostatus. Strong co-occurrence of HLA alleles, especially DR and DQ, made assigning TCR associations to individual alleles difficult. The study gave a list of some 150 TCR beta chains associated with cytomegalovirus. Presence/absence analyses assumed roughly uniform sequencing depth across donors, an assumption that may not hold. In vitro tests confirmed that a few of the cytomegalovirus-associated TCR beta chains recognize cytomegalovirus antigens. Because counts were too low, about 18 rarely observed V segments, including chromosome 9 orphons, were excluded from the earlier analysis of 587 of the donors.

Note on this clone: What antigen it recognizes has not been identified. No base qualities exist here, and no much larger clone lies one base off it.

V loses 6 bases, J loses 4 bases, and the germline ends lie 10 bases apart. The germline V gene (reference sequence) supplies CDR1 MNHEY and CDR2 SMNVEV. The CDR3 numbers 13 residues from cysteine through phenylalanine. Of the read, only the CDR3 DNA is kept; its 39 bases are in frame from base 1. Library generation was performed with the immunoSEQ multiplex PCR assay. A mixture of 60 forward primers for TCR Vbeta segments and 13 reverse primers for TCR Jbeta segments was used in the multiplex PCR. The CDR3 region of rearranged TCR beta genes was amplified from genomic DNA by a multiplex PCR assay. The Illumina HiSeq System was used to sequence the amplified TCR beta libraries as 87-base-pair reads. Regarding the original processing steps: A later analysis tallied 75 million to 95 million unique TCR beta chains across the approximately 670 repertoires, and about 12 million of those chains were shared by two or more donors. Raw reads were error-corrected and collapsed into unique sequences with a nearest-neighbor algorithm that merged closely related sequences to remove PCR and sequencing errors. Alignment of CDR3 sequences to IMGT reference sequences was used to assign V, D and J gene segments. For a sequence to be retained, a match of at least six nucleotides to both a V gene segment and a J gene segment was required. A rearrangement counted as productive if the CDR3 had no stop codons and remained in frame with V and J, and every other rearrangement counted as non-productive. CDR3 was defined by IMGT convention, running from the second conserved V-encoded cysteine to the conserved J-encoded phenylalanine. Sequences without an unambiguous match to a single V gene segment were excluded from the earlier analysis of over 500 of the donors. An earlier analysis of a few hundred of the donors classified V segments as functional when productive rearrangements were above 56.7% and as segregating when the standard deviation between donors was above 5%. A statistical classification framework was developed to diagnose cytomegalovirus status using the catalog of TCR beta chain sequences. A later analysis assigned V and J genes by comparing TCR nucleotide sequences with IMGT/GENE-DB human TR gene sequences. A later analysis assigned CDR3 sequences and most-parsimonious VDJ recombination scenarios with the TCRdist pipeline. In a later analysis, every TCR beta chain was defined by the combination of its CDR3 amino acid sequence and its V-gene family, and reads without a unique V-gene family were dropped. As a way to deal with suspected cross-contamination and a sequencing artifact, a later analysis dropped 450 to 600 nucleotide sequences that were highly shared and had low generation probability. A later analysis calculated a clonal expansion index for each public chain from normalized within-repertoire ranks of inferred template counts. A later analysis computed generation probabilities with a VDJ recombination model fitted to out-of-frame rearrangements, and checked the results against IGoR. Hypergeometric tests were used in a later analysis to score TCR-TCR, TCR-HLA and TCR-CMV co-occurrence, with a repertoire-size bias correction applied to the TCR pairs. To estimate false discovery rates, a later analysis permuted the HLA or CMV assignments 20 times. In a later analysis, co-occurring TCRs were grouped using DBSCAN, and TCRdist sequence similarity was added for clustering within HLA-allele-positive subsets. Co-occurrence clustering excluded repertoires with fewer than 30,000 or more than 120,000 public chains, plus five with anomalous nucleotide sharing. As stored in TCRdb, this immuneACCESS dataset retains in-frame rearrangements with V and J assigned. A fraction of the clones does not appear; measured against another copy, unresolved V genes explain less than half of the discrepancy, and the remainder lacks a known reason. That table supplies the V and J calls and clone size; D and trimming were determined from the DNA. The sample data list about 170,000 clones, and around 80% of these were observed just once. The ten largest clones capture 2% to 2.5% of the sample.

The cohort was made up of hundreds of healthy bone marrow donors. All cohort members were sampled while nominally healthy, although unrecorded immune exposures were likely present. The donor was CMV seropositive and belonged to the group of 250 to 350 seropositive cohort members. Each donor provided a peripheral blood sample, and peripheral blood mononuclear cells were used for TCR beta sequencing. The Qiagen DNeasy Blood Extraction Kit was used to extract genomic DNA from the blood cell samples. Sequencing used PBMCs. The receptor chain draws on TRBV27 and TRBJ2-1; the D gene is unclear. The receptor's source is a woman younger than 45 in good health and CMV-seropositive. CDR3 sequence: CASRPTAYNEQFF. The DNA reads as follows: TGTGCCAGCAGGCCGACTGCTTACAATGAGCAGTTCTTC.